This T cell receptor beta chain was identified in a study of T cell clonotyping in hematopoietic cell transplantation. The overall study: Recipient samples before transplant were obtained post-cytoreduction.

Germline V gene data show CDR1 as SGHRS and CDR2 as YFSETQ. The CDR3 is made up of 15 amino acids. Trimming cost V 0 bases and J 2 bases, with 9 bases left between them. Using immunoSEQ multiplex PCR, the repertoire was profiled, and TCRdb retains in-frame clones only, with some absent. There are approximately 11,000 clones in the sample; about 92% occur only once, and about 13% lies in the top ten. As for time point: recipient sample about 28 days before transplant, after cytoreduction. The chain recombines TRBV5-1 with TRBJ2-1; D not resolved. This receptor was taken from a woman aged 40 to 50 with acute myeloid leukemia. Some clones in this sample may be carry-over from other donors' samples. The sample in question was peripheral blood mononuclear cells, obtained before stem cell transplant. The CDR3 is CASSLDGTTYNEQFF. DNA of the CDR3: TGCGCCAGCAGCTTGGACGGAACCACCTACAATGAGCAGTTCTTC.